The source of this T cell receptor beta chain is a study of OX40 agonist ivuxolimab in advanced cancers. At the level of the study: Treatment of patients was with ivuxolimab, an agonistic anti-OX40 (CD134) antibody.

After removal of 0 bases from V and 4 bases from J, the junction contained 3 bases not matched to a gene. This CDR3 has 15 amino acids. Germline CDR1 SGHDN, CDR2 FVKESK. Overall study findings and caveats: In general, CD8+ T cells held more expanded clones than CD4+ did, on average. Clonal expansion from baseline to week 6 occurred in both CD4+ and CD8+ T cells.

Sequencing was performed with immunoSEQ multiplex PCR; in TCRdb, only in-frame clones are kept and a portion is missing. Seen here are tens of thousands of clones, 70% to 90% observed once, and the top ten hold roughly 4.5%. Note on this clone: Its antigen is undetermined.

The chain links TRBV14 to TRBJ2-7; 10 bases map to TRBD2. The receptor's source is an adult with an advanced solid tumor such as melanoma, head and neck, liver or kidney cancer. Sequencing used CD4+ or CD8+ T cells sorted from blood, obtained in a trial of the OX40 agonist ivuxolimab. The CDR3: CASSQDLAGAYEQYF. The CDR3 coding sequence is TGTGCCAGCAGCCAAGATCTAGCGGGAGCTTACGAGCAGTACTTC.